This TCR beta chain was profiled in a study of siplizumab effects on memory and regulatory T cells. General study results and limits: Siplizumab gave mappable alloreactive CD4+ clones an average Treg-derived fraction of approximately 64%, against under 35% in controls.

Note on this clone: Its antigen is currently unknown.

TCRdb's copy holds only in-frame clones and misses some; the assay was immunoSEQ multiplex PCR. Altogether roughly 100,000 clones are present, about 93% being singletons, with the ten largest covering around 1.1%. Germline-derived CDR1 and CDR2 are KGHSH and LQKENI. CDR3 length equals 14 residues. V was cut by 3 bases and J by 6 bases, with 12 bases left in between. The sequence derives from a human donor in good health. The sequenced sample consisted of CD4+ T cells sorted from blood. The chain has TRBV18 and TRBJ2-1; weak D call: TRBD2 (5 bases). CDR3 sequence: CASSPIERTNEQFF. The CDR3 DNA reads TGTGCCAGCTCACCGATTGAGCGGACCAATGAGCAGTTCTTC.